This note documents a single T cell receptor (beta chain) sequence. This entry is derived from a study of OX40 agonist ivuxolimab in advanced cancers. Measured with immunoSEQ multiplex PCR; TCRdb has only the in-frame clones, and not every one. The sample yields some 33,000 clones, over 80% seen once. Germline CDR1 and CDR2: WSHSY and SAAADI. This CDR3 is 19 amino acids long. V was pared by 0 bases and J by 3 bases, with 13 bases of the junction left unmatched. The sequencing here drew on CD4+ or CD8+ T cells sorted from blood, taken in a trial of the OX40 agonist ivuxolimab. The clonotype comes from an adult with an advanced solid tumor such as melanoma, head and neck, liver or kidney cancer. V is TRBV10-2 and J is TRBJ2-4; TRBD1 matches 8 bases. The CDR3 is CASSESNIRGRRGKNIQYF. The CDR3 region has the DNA TGCGCCAGCAGTGAGTCGAATATCAGGGGGCGCCGGGGCAAAAACATTCAGTACTTC.